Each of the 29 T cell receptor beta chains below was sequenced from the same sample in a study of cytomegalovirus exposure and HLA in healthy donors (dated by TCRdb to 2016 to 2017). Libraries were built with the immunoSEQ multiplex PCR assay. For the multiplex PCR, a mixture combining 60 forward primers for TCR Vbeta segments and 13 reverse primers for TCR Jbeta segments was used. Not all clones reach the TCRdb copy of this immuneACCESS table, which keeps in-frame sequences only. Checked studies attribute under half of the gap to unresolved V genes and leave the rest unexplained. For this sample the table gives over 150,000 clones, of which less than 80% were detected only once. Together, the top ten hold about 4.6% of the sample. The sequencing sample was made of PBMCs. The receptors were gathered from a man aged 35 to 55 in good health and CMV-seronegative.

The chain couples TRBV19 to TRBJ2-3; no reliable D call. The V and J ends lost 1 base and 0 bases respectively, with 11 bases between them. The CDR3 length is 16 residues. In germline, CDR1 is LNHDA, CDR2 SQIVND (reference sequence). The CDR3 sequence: CASSIASRSSTDTQYF. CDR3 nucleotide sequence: TGTGCCAGTAGTATAGCGTCGCGTTCTAGCACAGATACGCAGTATTTT.

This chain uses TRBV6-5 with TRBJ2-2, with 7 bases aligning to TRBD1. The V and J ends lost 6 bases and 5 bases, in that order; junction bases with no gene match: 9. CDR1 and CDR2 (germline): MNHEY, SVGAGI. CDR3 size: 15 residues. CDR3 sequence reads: CASSKWTGGTGELFF. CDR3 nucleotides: TGTGCCAGCAGCAAGTGGACAGGCGGAACCGGGGAGCTGTTTTTT.

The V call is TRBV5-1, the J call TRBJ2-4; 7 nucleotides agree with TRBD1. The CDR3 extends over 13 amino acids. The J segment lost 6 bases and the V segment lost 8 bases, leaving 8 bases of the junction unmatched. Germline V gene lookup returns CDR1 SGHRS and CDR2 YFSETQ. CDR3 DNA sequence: TGCGCCAGTAACGACAGGGAAGGAAACATTCAGTACTTC. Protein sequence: CASNDREGNIQYF.

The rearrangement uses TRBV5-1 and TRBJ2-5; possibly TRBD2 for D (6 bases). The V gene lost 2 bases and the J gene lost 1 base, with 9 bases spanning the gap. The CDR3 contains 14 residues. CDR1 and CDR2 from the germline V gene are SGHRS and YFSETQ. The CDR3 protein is CASSLEAGQETQYF. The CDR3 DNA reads TGCGCCAGCAGCTTAGAAGCGGGCCAAGAGACCCAGTACTTC.

CDR3 sequence reads: CASSMTGSYEQYF. The CDR3 coding sequence is TGTGCCAGTAGTATGACAGGAAGCTACGAGCAGTACTTC. V is TRBV19 and J is TRBJ2-7, with D possibly TRBD1 on 6 matching bases. Trimming shortened V by 3 bases and J by 3 bases, and 9 bases separated the two germline ends. The CDR3 has 13 amino acids. CDR1 and CDR2 from the germline V gene are LNHDA and SQIVND (reference sequence).

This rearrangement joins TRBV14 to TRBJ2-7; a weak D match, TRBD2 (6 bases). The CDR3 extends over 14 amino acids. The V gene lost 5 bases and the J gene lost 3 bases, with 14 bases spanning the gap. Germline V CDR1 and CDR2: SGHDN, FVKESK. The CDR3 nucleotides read TGTGCCAGCAGCTTAACCGGGACTGGCTACGAGCAGTACTTC. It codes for CASSLTGTGYEQYF. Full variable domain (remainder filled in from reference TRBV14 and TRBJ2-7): EAGVTQFPSHSVIEKGQTVTLRCDPISGHDNLYWYRRVMGKEIKFLLHFVKESKQDESGMPNNRFLAERTGGTYSTLKVQPAELEDSGVYFCASSLTGTGYEQYFGPGTRLTVT.

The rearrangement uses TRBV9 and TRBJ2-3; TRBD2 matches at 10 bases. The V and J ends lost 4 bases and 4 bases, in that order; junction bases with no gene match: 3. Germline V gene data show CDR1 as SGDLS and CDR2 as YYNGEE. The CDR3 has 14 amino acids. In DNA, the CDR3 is TGTGCCAGCAGCCAGACTAGCGGGCCAGATACGCAGTATTTT. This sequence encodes CASSQTSGPDTQYF.

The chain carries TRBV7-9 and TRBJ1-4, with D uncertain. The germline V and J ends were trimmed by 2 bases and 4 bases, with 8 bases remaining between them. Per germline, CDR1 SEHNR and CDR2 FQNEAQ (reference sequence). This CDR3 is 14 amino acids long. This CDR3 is CASSLQANNEKLFF. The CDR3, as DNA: TGTGCCAGCAGCTTACAGGCCAATAATGAAAAACTGTTTTTT. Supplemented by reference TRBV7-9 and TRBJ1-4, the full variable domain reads DTGVSQNPRHKITKRGQNVTFRCDPISEHNRLYWYRQTLGQGPEFLTYFQNEAQLEKSRLLSDRFSAERPKGSFSTLEIQRTEQGDSAMYLCASSLQANNEKLFFGSGTQLSVL.

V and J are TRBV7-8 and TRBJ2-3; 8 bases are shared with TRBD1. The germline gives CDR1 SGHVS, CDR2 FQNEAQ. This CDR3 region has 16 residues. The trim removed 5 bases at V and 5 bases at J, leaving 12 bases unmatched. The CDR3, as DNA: TGTGCCAGCAGCACGTCCTTCGGGACAGGCATAGATACGCAGTATTTT. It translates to CASSTSFGTGIDTQYF.

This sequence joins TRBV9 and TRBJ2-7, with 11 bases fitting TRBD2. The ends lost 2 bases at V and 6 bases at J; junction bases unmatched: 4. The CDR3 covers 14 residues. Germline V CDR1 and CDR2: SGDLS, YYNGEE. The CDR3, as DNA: TGTGCCAGCAGCGTCCTTAGCGGGGGGGCCGAGCAGTACTTC. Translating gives CASSVLSGGAEQYF.

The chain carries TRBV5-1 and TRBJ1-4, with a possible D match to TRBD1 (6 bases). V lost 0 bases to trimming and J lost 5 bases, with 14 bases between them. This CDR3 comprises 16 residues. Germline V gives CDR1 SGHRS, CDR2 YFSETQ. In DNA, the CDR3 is TGCGCCAGCAGCTTGGGGGGCAGGGGAATAAATGAAAAACTGTTTTTT. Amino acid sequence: CASSLGGRGINEKLFF.

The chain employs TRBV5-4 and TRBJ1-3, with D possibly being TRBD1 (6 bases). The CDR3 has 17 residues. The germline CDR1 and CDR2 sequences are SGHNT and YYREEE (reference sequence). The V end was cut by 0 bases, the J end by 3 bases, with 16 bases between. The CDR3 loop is CASSLVSSRGIGNTIYF. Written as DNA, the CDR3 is TGTGCCAGCAGCTTGGTTTCGAGCAGGGGTATTGGAAACACCATATATTTT.

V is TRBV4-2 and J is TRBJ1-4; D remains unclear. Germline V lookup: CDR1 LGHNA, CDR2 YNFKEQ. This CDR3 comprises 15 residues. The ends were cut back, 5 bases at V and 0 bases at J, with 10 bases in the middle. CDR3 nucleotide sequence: TGTGCCAGCAGCTCTCCACAGACAACTAATGAAAAACTGTTTTTT. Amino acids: CASSSPQTTNEKLFF.

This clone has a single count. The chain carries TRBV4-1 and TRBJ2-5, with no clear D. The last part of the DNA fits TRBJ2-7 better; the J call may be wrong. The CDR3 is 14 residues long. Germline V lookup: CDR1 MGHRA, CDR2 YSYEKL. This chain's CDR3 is CASSQEITLYEQYF. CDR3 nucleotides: TGCGCCAGCAGCCAAGAAATTACTTTGTACGAGCAGTACTTC.

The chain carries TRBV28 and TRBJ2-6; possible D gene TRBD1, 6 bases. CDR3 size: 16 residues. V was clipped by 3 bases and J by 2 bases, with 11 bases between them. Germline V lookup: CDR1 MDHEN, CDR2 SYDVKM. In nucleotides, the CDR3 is TGTGCCAGCAGTTTCCGAACAGGGACTGGGGCCAACGTCCTGACTTTC. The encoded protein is CASSFRTGTGANVLTF. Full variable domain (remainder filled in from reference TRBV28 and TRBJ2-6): DVKVTQSSRYLVKRTGEKVFLECVQDMDHENMFWYRQDPGLGLRLIYFSYDVKMKEKGDIPEGYSVSREKKERFSLILESASTNQTSMYLCASSFRTGTGANVLTFGAGSRLTVL.

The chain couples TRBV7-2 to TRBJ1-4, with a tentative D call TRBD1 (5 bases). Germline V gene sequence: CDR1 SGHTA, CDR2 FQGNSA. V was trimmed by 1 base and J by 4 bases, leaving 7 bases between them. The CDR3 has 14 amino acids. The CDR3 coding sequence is TGTGCCAGCAGCTTAGGGGGCGGTAATGAAAAACTGTTTTTT. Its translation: CASSLGGGNEKLFF. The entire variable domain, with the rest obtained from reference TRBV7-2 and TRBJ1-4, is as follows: GAGVSQSPSNKVTEKGKDVELRCDPISGHTALYWYRQSLGQGLEFLIYFQGNSAPDKSGLPSDRFSAERTGGSVSTLTIQRTQQEDSAVYLCASSLGGGNEKLFFGSGTQLSVL.

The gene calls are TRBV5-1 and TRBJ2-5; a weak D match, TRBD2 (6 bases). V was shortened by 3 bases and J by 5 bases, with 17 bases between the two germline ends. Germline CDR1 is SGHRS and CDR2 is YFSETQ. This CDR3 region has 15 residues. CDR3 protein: CASSSGLPPGETQYF. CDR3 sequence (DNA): TGCGCCAGCAGCTCGGGACTTCCCCCGGGGGAGACCCAGTACTTC.

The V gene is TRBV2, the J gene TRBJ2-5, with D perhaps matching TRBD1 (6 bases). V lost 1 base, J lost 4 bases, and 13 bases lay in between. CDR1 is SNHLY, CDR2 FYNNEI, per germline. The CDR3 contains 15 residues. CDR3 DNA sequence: TGTGCCAGCAGTGAAGAGGCAGGGGAGTCAGAGACCCAGTACTTC. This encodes CASSEEAGESETQYF.

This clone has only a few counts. As DNA, the CDR3 is TGCAGCGCCGGGACAGGGTCTTCCTACGAGCAGTACTTC. Translation gives CSAGTGSSYEQYF. The chain links TRBV29-1 to TRBJ2-7; the match to TRBD1 covers 9 bases. CDR3 size: 13 residues. Looked up from germline, CDR1 is SQVTM and CDR2 is ANQGSEA. Unmatched junction bases numbered 5, after V lost 7 bases and J lost 1 base.

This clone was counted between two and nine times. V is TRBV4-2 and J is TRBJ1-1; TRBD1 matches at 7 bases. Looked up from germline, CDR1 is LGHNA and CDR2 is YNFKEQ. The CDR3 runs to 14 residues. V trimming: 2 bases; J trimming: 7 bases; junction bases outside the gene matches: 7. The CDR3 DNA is TGTGCCAGCAGCCAACCGATCGACAGGGATGAAGCTTTCTTT. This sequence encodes CASSQPIDRDEAFF.

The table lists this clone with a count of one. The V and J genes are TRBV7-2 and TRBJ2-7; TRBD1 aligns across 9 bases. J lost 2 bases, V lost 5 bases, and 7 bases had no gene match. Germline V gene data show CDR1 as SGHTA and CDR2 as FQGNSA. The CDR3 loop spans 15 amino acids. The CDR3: CASSPGDRAPYEQYF. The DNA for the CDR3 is TGTGCCAGCAGCCCGGGGGACAGGGCCCCCTACGAGCAGTACTTC. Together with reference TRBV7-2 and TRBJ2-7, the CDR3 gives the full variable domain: GAGVSQSPSNKVTEKGKDVELRCDPISGHTALYWYRQSLGQGLEFLIYFQGNSAPDKSGLPSDRFSAERTGGSVSTLTIQRTQQEDSAVYLCASSPGDRAPYEQYFGPGTRLTVT.

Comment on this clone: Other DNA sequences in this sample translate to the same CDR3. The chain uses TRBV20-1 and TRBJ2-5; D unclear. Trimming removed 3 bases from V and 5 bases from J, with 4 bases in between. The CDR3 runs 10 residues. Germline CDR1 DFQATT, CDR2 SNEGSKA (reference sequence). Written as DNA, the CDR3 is TGCAGTGCTAGGCGGGAGACCCAGTACTTC. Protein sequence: CSARRETQYF.

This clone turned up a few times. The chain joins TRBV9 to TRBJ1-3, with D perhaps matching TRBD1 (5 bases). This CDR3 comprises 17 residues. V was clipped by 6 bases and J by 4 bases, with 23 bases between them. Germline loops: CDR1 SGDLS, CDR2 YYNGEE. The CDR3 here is CASNLDGGGSTGNTIYF. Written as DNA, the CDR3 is TGTGCCAGCAACCTCGATGGGGGGGGATCGACCGGAAACACCATATATTTT.

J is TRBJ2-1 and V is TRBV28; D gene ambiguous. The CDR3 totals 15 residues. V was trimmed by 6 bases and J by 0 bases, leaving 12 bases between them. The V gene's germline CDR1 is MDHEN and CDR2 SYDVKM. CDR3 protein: CASSYSPSSYNEQFF. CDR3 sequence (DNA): TGTGCCAGCAGCTATTCGCCGAGCTCCTACAATGAGCAGTTCTTC.

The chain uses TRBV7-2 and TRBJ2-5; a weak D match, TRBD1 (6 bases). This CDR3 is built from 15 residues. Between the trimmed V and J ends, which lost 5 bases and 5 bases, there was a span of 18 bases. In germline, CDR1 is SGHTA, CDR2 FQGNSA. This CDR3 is CASSIGQTLQETQYF. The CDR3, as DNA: TGTGCCAGCAGCATCGGACAGACATTACAGGAGACCCAGTACTTC.

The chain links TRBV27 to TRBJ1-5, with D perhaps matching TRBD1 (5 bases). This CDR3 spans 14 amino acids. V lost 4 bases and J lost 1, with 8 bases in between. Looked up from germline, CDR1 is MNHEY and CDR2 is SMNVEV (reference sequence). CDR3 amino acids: CASSYGGSNQPQHF. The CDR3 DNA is TGTGCCAGCAGTTACGGGGGGAGCAATCAGCCCCAGCATTTT.

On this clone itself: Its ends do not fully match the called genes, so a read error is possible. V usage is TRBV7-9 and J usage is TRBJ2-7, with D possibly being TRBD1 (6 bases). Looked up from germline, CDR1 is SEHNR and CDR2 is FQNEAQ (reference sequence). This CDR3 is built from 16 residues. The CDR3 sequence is CSSSSLAPGHFYEQYF. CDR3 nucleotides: TGTTCCAGCAGCTCCCTAGCCCCGGGACACTTCTACGAGCAGTACTTC.

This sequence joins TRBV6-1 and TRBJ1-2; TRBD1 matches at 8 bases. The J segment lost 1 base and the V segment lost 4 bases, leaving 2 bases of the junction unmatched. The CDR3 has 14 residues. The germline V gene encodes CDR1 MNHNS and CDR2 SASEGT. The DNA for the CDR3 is TGTGCCAGCAGTGGCGGACAGGGTAACTATGGCTACACCTTC. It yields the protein CASSGGQGNYGYTF.

The CDR3 is CASSQAPLRGGTNEQFF. Written as DNA, the CDR3 is TGCGCCAGCAGCCAGGCCCCTCTGAGGGGAGGTACCAATGAGCAGTTCTTC. This rearrangement joins TRBV4-1 to TRBJ2-1; maybe TRBD2 (6 bases). Deletions cut 3 bases from V and 6 bases from J, with 21 bases between. The CDR3 is 17 amino acids. Looked up from germline, CDR1 is MGHRA and CDR2 is YSYEKL.